The 8 T cell receptor beta chains given below trace back to one sample, sequenced in a study of shared clonotypes between healthy human individuals. Repertoires were generated with immunoSEQ multiplex PCR, while TCRdb's copy carries only in-frame clones and drops some. The sample records under 750,000 clones, over 55% being singletons. The sample comprised memory CD4+ T cells sorted from blood. The subset here: CD45RA-negative fraction. The receptors come from a woman in her twenties or thirties in good health.

The chain combines TRBV7-8 with TRBJ1-4; D is ambiguous. Trimming removed 1 base at V and 7 bases at J, with 7 bases between. CDR1 is SGHVS, CDR2 FQNEAQ, per germline. The CDR3 has 13 residues. The CDR3 nucleotides read TGTGCCAGCAGCTTAGGGCCTTTTGAAAAACTGTTTTTT. Translating gives CASSLGPFEKLFF.

CDR3 sequence (DNA): TGTGCCAGCAGTGAAATGTGGGAGCTCACTGAAGCTTTCTTT. Translated, it gives CASSEMWELTEAFF. The chain links TRBV6-1 to TRBJ1-1; no clear D gene. This CDR3 comprises 14 residues. Trimming shortened V by 2 bases and J by 4 bases, and 11 bases separated the two germline ends. Germline V gene lookup returns CDR1 MNHNS and CDR2 SASEGT.

With respect to this clone: Other DNA sequences in this specimen translate into the identical CDR3. This chain links TRBV5-4 with TRBJ2-2, with TRBD1 identical over 7 bases. The CDR3 is 13 amino acids. V lost 5 bases and J lost 8; bases outside the gene matches: 6. The germline gives CDR1 SGHNT, CDR2 YYREEE (reference sequence). The CDR3 is CASSPDRVGELFF. CDR3 DNA sequence: TGTGCCAGCAGTCCCGACAGGGTTGGGGAGCTGTTTTTT.

This chain links TRBV18 with TRBJ1-6, with TRBD1 matching over 10 bases. The ends lost 3 bases at V and 10 bases at J; junction bases unmatched: 9. This CDR3 has 16 residues. CDR1 KGHSH and CDR2 LQKENI come from the germline V gene. CDR3 protein: CASSPNSGTGVSPLHF. CDR3 DNA sequence: TGTGCCAGCTCACCGAATTCCGGGACAGGGGTGTCACCCCTCCACTTT.

The rearrangement links TRBV5-6 to TRBJ1-2; D may be TRBD1 (5 bases). The length of the CDR3 is 13 residues. CDR1 is SGHDT, CDR2 YYEEEE, per germline. With 0 bases removed from V and 6 bases from J, the gap between germline ends came to 9 bases. CDR3 in amino acids: CASSLAGFNGYTF. CDR3 DNA: TGTGCCAGCAGCTTGGCAGGGTTTAATGGCTACACCTTC.

This clone was detected once. The rearrangement links TRBV5-1 to TRBJ1-2; 9 bases fit TRBD1. Germline assignment: CDR1 SGHRS and CDR2 YFSETQ. The ends lost 3 bases at V and 6 bases at J; junction bases unmatched: 3. CDR3 length: 13 amino acids. The CDR3 protein is CASSWTGEDGYTF. DNA for the CDR3: TGCGCCAGCAGCTGGACAGGGGAGGATGGCTACACCTTC.

This clone was seen a single time. The rearrangement links TRBV7-2 to TRBJ2-7; 9 bases are shared with TRBD1. The V gene end was trimmed by 3 bases and the J gene end by 7 bases; junction bases not matched to a gene: 7. The CDR3 loop spans 14 amino acids. Germline values: CDR1 SGHTA, CDR2 FQGNSA. The CDR3 DNA is TGTGCCAGCAGCTTCCGGGACAGGGTAGAGGAGCAGTACTTC. Translated: CASSFRDRVEEQYF.

This clone was counted between two and nine times. The gene calls are TRBV7-2 and TRBJ2-7; 9 positions agree with TRBD2. This CDR3 contains 14 residues. The V and J ends lost 1 base and 6 bases, in that order; junction bases with no gene match: 4. Germline V gives CDR1 SGHTA, CDR2 FQGNSA. CDR3 in DNA: TGTGCCAGCAGCTTAGAGGGGACTAGCCTCGAGCAGTACTTC. This encodes CASSLEGTSLEQYF.